The entry below gives a single T cell receptor (beta chain) sequence along with its context. What it recognizes is unknown. Relative to the germline gene, one junction end is altered; a read error may explain this. This sample stems from a study of cytomegalovirus exposure and HLA in healthy donors. Study results and caveats: TCR sequences were mostly rare, though some public TCRs occurred in many donors. The study designated about 180 TCR beta chains cytomegalovirus-associated.

Primers included in the PCR were 60 Vbeta and 13 Jbeta primers. This table comes from immunoSEQ multiplex PCR, and its TCRdb copy is limited to in-frame clones, with some not included. The repertoire has fewer than 200,000 clones, almost 75% of them found once; the top ten carry 5.4%. The CDR3 length is 17 residues. The germline V gene has CDR1 MGHRA and CDR2 YSYEKL. Among the donors, all were healthy bone marrow donors. The TCR sequence derives from a woman under 30 in good health and CMV-seropositive. Sequencing input: PBMCs. J is TRBJ1-6 and V is TRBV4-1, with D maybe TRBD1 (6 bases). DNA of the CDR3: TGCGCCAGCAGCCAAGAGCCCGTCAGGGGTTATAATTCACTCCTCCACTTT. Residues: CASSQEPVRGYNSLLHF.